A single sample is the source of the 2 T cell receptor beta chains below, sequenced in a study of early T cells in non-severe SARS-CoV-2 infection. TCRdb itself ran the 5' RACE reads through MiXCR, one entry per CDR3 protein. The data contain about 29,000 distinct CDR3 sequences, about 4.8% of them singletons. The sample comprised whole blood. These receptors came from an adult who was a healthcare worker with PCR-confirmed SARS-CoV-2 infection or an uninfected control (not recorded which).

This chain uses TRBV7-8 with TRBJ2-1, with 9 bases lining up with TRBD2. CDR3 length: 14 residues. Germline-derived CDR1 and CDR2 are SGHVS and FQNEAQ. Trimming at V came to 2 bases and at J to 8 bases, leaving 4 bases not matched to a gene. CDR3 sequence reads: CASSLPAGGHEQFF. CDR3 coding DNA: TGTGCCAGCAGCTTACCAGCGGGAGGTCATGAGCAGTTCTTC.

This clonotype was counted a few times. This chain links TRBV6-5 with TRBJ1-6; 8 nucleotides align to TRBD1. CDR1 is MNHEY, CDR2 SVGAGI, per germline. The V segment lost 6 bases and the J segment 4 bases; nucleotides outside the gene matches: 5. This CDR3 comprises 15 residues. The CDR3 sequence is CASSLDRVYNSPLHF. CDR3 sequence (DNA): TGTGCCAGCAGCTTGGACAGGGTGTATAATTCACCCCTCCACTTT.